These T cell receptor beta chains were read from a single sample in a study of glioma-infiltrating T cells after dendritic cell vaccination. Produced via immunoSEQ multiplex PCR; TCRdb's table is partial and in-frame only. The repertoire includes roughly 70,000 clones, about 80% of them detected once, and roughly 2.2% sits in the top ten. The sample in question was blood, obtained before dendritic cell vaccination. These receptors all stem from a human donor with glioblastoma. Both conserved end residues are part of each CDR3. D genes are given only for firm matches. Clone size is stated in some rows and not others, as once, few, many or a class when expanded.

size	V	J	D	CDR3	DNA
once	TRBV6-1	TRBJ1-2	TRBD1	CASSEGDRGTGYTF	TGTGCCAGCAGTGAAGGGGACAGGGGAACTGGCTACACCTTC
.	TRBV9	TRBJ2-2	TRBD2	CASSAGGGRPLPATVTGELFF	TGTGCCAGCAGCGCCGGCGGGGGGAGGCCGCTTCCTGCTACGGTCACCGGGGAGCTGTTTTTT
.	TRBV11-3	TRBJ2-2	TRBD1	CASSLGQGSGELFF	TGTGCCAGCAGCTTGGGACAGGGGTCCGGGGAGCTGTTTTTT
.	TRBV7-9	TRBJ1-3	.	CASSLKFLTTSGNTIYF	TGTGCCAGCAGCTTGAAGTTTTTGACAACCTCTGGAAACACCATATATTTT
.	TRBV30	TRBJ1-1	.	CAWNGRVGTEAFF	TGTGCCTGGAATGGCAGGGTAGGCACTGAAGCTTTCTTT
.	TRBV4-1	TRBJ2-2	.	CASSQERGRTGELFF	TGCGCCAGCAGCCAAGAGCGGGGGCGTACCGGGGAGCTGTTTTTT
.	TRBV5-1	TRBJ1-5	.	CASSLEGDSNQPQHF	TGCGCCAGCAGCTTGGAGGGGGATAGCAATCAGCCCCAGCATTTT
.	TRBV5-1	TRBJ1-5	.	CASSLEGGSNQPQHF	TGCGCCAGCAGCTTGGAAGGGGGAAGCAATCAGCCCCAGCATTTT
few	TRBV9	TRBJ2-5	.	CASSVVGGSGETQYF	TGTGCCAGCAGCGTAGTTGGGGGGTCTGGTGAGACCCAGTACTTC
.	TRBV5-1	TRBJ2-5	.	CASSEGRETQYF	TGCGCCAGCAGCGAGGGCCGGGAGACCCAGTACTTC
.	TRBV6-1	TRBJ1-1	.	CASSEGASMNTEAFF	TGTGCCAGCAGTGAAGGGGCGAGTATGAACACTGAAGCTTTCTTT
once	TRBV6-5	TRBJ1-4	.	CASSPGNEKLFF	TGTGCCAGCAGTCCAGGGAATGAAAAACTGTTTTTT
few	TRBV2	TRBJ1-1	.	CASNGFGRNTEAFF	TGTGCCAGCAACGGGTTCGGAAGAAACACTGAAGCTTTCTTT
once	TRBV2	TRBJ2-7	.	CASSQRGNLPYEQYF	TGTGCCAGCAGTCAAAGGGGGAACCTTCCCTACGAGCAGTACTTC
.	TRBV29-1	TRBJ1-1	.	CSVTGHLNTEAFF	TGCAGCGTCACGGGACACTTGAACACTGAAGCTTTCTTT
.	TRBV4-1	TRBJ1-4	TRBD1	CASSQGQGGNRGNEKLFF	TGCGCCAGCAGCCAAGGACAGGGAGGTAATAGGGGGAATGAAAAACTGTTTTTT
.	TRBV7-2	TRBJ1-2	TRBD1	CASSLWGTGIGGYTF	TGTGCCAGCAGCTTATGGGGGACAGGGATTGGGGGCTACACCTTC
.	TRBV10-3	TRBJ1-4	.	CAISEAGLGEKLFF	TGTGCCATCAGTGAGGCGGGGTTAGGTGAAAAACTGTTTTTT
.	TRBV9	TRBJ1-3	TRBD1	CASSVGGQGFGNTIYF	TGTGCCAGCAGCGTAGGGGGACAGGGGTTCGGAAACACCATATATTTT
.	TRBV29-1	TRBJ1-4	TRBD1	CSVLAGGSEKLFF	TGCAGCGTCCTGGCAGGGGGCAGTGAAAAACTGTTTTTT
few	TRBV4-2	TRBJ2-7	.	CASSQEMAVSYEQYF	TGTGCCAGCAGCCAAGAGATGGCGGTCTCCTACGAGCAGTACTTC
.	TRBV7-2	TRBJ2-4	.	CASSPISKNIQYF	TGTGCCAGCAGCCCCATTTCCAAAAACATTCAGTACTTC
.	TRBV15	TRBJ2-1	.	CATSRGQEDFNEQFF	TGTGCCACCAGCAGAGGACAGGAGGATTTCAATGAGCAGTTCTTC
.	TRBV28	TRBJ2-7	.	CASSLRDIYYEQYF	TGTGCCAGCAGTTTACGGGACATCTACTACGAGCAGTACTTC